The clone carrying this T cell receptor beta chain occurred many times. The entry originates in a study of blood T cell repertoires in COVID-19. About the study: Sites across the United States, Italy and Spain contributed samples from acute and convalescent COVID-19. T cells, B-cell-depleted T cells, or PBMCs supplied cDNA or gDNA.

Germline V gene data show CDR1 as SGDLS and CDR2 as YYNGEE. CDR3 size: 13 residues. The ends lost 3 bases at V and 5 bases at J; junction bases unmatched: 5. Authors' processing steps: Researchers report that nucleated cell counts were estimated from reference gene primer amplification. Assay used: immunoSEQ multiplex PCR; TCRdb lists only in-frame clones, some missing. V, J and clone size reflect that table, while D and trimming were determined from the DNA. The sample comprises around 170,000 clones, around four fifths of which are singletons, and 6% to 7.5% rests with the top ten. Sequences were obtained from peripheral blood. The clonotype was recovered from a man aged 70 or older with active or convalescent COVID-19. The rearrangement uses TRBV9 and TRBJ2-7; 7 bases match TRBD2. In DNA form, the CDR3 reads TGTGCCAGCAGCGCTACCGGGACTAACGAGCAGTACTTC. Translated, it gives CASSATGTNEQYF.